The rows below give T cell receptor beta chains drawn from one sample of a study of cytomegalovirus exposure and HLA in healthy donors. Some clones are missing from TCRdb's copy, which holds only in-frame ones; the method was immunoSEQ multiplex PCR. Of about 47,000 clones in the sample, about 94% were seen once. The sequenced material came from PBMCs. The receptor set was obtained from a man between 18 and 35 years old in good health and CMV-seronegative. CDR3s include the opening cysteine and the closing phenylalanine or tryptophan. Clone sizes are given selectively: once, few, many, or a class where the clone is expanded.

CDR3 protein	V gene	J gene	clone size
CASRTGTGTDTQYF	TRBV7-2	TRBJ2-3	.
CASSGPTGADSPLHF	TRBV2	TRBJ1-6	.
CASSEARQSGYGYTF	TRBV2	TRBJ1-2	.
CASRRDRDFNVLTF	TRBV19	TRBJ2-6	.
CASRGTGPYGYTF	TRBV11-2	TRBJ1-2	.
CASSLRQPAYNEQFF	TRBV28	TRBJ2-1	.
CASVQTGGYGYTF	TRBV6-5	TRBJ1-2	.
CSAPFPDTQYF	TRBV20-1	TRBJ2-3	once
CASRYLGLDSNEQFF	TRBV2	TRBJ2-1	.
CASSYYRDPGYTF	TRBV5-4	TRBJ1-2	.
CASSQDRGRVNTEAFF	TRBV4-3	TRBJ1-1	.
CASQGAANEKLFF	TRBV11-2	TRBJ1-4	.
CASSEEVWETQYF	TRBV25-1	TRBJ2-5	.
CAIRGDARSDEQYF	TRBV10-3	TRBJ2-7	.
CASSLVQGDTETQYF	TRBV7-9	TRBJ2-5	once
CASRDSSDGYTF	TRBV9	TRBJ1-2	.
CASSQKQGTGQPQHF	TRBV6-5	TRBJ1-5	.
CASSLFRTVDTEAFF	TRBV28	TRBJ1-1	.
CASSQTSQDPTDTQYF	TRBV4-1	TRBJ2-3	once
CASSQDAGWVADTQYF	TRBV4-1	TRBJ2-3	few
CASSVIPRNTIYF	TRBV9	TRBJ1-3	once
CASSQAENQNIQYF	TRBV6-5	TRBJ2-4	few
CASSTLGQGSAYEQYF	TRBV5-4	TRBJ2-7	.
CASGVPRRGGMNTEAFF	TRBV2	TRBJ1-1	many
CASQASDRNTGELFF	TRBV28	TRBJ2-2	.
CASSYRAYEQYF	TRBV6-6	TRBJ2-7	.
CASSLGPQEKLFF	TRBV7-2	TRBJ1-4	.
CASSLGMDREAFF	TRBV5-1	TRBJ1-1	few
CAISGLAGANNEQFF	TRBV10-3	TRBJ2-1	.
CASSVGGSPTYEQYF	TRBV28	TRBJ2-7	.
CASSSRGGNEQYF	TRBV5-4	TRBJ2-7	.
CASSYRPGGRQNTGELFF	TRBV7-6	TRBJ2-2	once
CASSIRVSGQGEWSTEAFF	TRBV19	TRBJ1-1	.
CASSQASGDYNEQFF	TRBV4-1	TRBJ2-1	.
CASSSTPLPTEAFF	TRBV28	TRBJ1-1	.
CASSWGTESNQPQHF	TRBV13	TRBJ1-5	.
CASSVSPSGVYNEQFF	TRBV9	TRBJ2-1	.
CASSLAGVATEAFF	TRBV27	TRBJ1-1	.
CASSSSPSDRGSYNEQFF	TRBV11-3	TRBJ2-1	.
CASTNWPGDLYEQYF	TRBV5-1	TRBJ2-7	.
CASSPGTDEKLFF	TRBV5-1	TRBJ1-4	.
CASSLANGGATGANVLTF	TRBV5-6	TRBJ2-6	.
CASSVREGENIQYF	TRBV9	TRBJ2-4	.
CASSLVGGGEKLFF	TRBV7-9	TRBJ1-4	.
CASSLPSGSSSYNEQFF	TRBV7-9	TRBJ2-1	.